A single sample is the source of the 25 T cell receptor beta chains below, sequenced in a study of cytomegalovirus exposure and HLA in healthy donors (dated by TCRdb to the late 2010s). Libraries came from the immunoSEQ multiplex PCR assay. A mixture of 60 forward primers for TCR Vbeta segments and 13 reverse primers for TCR Jbeta segments was used in the multiplex PCR. This is the immuneACCESS table as TCRdb keeps it, with only in-frame sequences that have V and J called. A part of the clones is gone; compared with another copy, unresolved V genes explain less than half, and the rest is unexplained. The sample profile shows 250,000 to 350,000 clones; roughly 90% of them were found once. Jointly, the top ten make up 2% to 3% of the sample. Sequenced: PBMCs. Receptor source: a woman aged 18-29 years in good health and CMV-seronegative.

The rearrangement uses TRBV19 and TRBJ1-2; TRBD1 matches at 10 bases. J gave up 3 bases and V 7 bases, and 8 bases lay outside the gene matches. Germline V gene sequence: CDR1 LNHDA, CDR2 SQIVND (reference sequence). The CDR3 has 15 residues. The CDR3 protein is CASNSGTGEYYGYTF. The CDR3, as DNA: TGTGCCAGTAATTCCGGGACAGGGGAGTACTATGGCTACACCTTC.

V usage is TRBV4-2 and J usage is TRBJ2-7, with D unresolved. The CDR3 runs to 16 residues. Germline-derived CDR1 and CDR2 are LGHNA and YNFKEQ. V was shortened by 0 bases and J by 3 bases, with 15 bases between the two germline ends. CDR3 sequence reads: CASSQDSRTAIYEQYF. The CDR3, as DNA: TGTGCCAGCAGCCAAGATAGTAGAACAGCTATCTACGAGCAGTACTTC.

Here the CDR3 reads CASSRDRFSGNTIYF. DNA for the CDR3: TGTGCCAGCAGTCGGGACAGGTTCTCTGGAAACACCATATATTTT. The V gene is TRBV5-4, the J gene TRBJ1-3; 8 bases are a match to TRBD1. With 5 bases clipped from V and 0 bases from J, the junction kept 4 bases outside the gene matches. The germline CDR1 and CDR2 sequences are SGHNT and YYREEE (reference sequence). CDR3 length: 15 residues.

The chain is built from TRBV7-6 and TRBJ2-7, with 8 bases identical to TRBD1. The CDR3 extends over 16 amino acids. CDR1 and CDR2 from the germline V gene are SGHVS and FNYEAQ. Trimming at V came to 5 bases and at J to 2 bases, leaving 11 bases not matched to a gene. CDR3 region: CASSPSPGQVTYEQYF. CDR3 sequence (DNA): TGTGCCAGCAGCCCCTCCCCGGGACAGGTAACCTACGAGCAGTACTTC.

The chain is built from TRBV6-1 and TRBJ2-2; tentative D call: TRBD2 (7 bases). This CDR3 has 16 amino acids. V lost 4 bases to trimming and J lost 3 bases, with 15 bases between them. Germline CDR1 MNHNS, CDR2 SASEGT. CDR3 coding DNA: TGTGCCAGCAGTGTACTCGGGGGGCAGGACACCGGGGAGCTGTTTTTT. Translated, it gives CASSVLGGQDTGELFF.

J is TRBJ1-4 and V is TRBV2; D is possibly TRBD1 (6 bases). Per germline, CDR1 SNHLY and CDR2 FYNNEI. V lost 8 bases and J lost 8, with 15 bases in between. The CDR3 runs to 13 residues. The CDR3 region has the DNA TGTGCCAGCGTAATACAGGGTGGCGAAAAACTGTTTTTT. Translated: CASVIQGGEKLFF.

The genes are TRBV6-1 and TRBJ1-5; maybe TRBD1 (5 bases). Trimming stripped 0 bases from V and 2 bases from J, with 8 bases between. The CDR3 spans 15 residues. The germline CDR1 and CDR2 sequences are MNHNS and SASEGT. CDR3 DNA sequence: TGTGCCAGCAGTGAAGCCCTCAGGGGCAATCAGCCCCAGCATTTT. Translation: CASSEALRGNQPQHF.

The gene calls are TRBV30 and TRBJ2-5, with 8 bases matching TRBD1. The assigned J gene may be wrong: the sequence end matches TRBJ2-7 better. Germline V CDR1 and CDR2: GTSNPN, SVGIG (reference sequence). There are 11 residues in the CDR3. The CDR3 nucleotides read TGTGCCTGGCAGGGGGCGTACGAGCAGTACTTC. This gives the protein CAWQGAYEQYF.

V and J are TRBV7-8 and TRBJ1-2, with 7 bases identical to TRBD1. The CDR3 contains 12 residues. Germline assignment: CDR1 SGHVS and CDR2 FQNEAQ. J gave up 12 bases and V 1 base, and 5 bases lay outside the gene matches. The CDR3, as DNA: TGTGCCAGCAGCTTAGGACAGGGCCTGGACACCTTC. Protein product: CASSLGQGLDTF.

The rearrangement uses TRBV5-6 and TRBJ1-1, with D perhaps matching TRBD1 (6 bases). Germline CDR1 is SGHDT and CDR2 is YYEEEE. V was trimmed by 2 bases and J by 0 bases, leaving 8 bases between them. The length of the CDR3 is 14 residues. The CDR3 reads CASSFRGLNTEAFF. The CDR3 DNA reads TGTGCCAGCAGCTTCAGGGGATTGAACACTGAAGCTTTCTTT.

V is TRBV6-1 and J is TRBJ1-5, with D maybe TRBD1 (5 bases). The CDR3 length is 15 residues. The germline gives CDR1 MNHNS, CDR2 SASEGT. Trimming cost V 3 bases and J 2 bases, with 11 bases left between them. CDR3 residues: CASSEWQGRNQPQHF. In DNA form, the CDR3 reads TGTGCCAGCAGTGAGTGGCAGGGTCGCAATCAGCCCCAGCATTTT.

This clone was recorded only once. J is TRBJ2-5 and V is TRBV4-1; tentatively, D is TRBD2 (7 bases). V lost 5 bases, J lost 5 bases, and 21 bases lay in between. This CDR3 spans 16 amino acids. Germline loops: CDR1 MGHRA, CDR2 YSYEKL. The CDR3 region is CASSKVGGRGGETQYF. In nucleotides, the CDR3 is TGCGCCAGCAGCAAAGTCGGGGGTAGGGGGGGGGAGACCCAGTACTTC.

The chain links TRBV27 to TRBJ2-1, with 7 bases lining up with TRBD1. Germline CDR1 MNHEY, CDR2 SMNVEV (reference sequence). With 5 bases clipped from V and 2 bases from J, the junction kept 9 bases outside the gene matches. This CDR3 region has 16 residues. In DNA form, the CDR3 reads TGTGCCAGCAGTACATGGGGACAGCCACCCTACAATGAGCAGTTCTTC. It is translated as CASSTWGQPPYNEQFF.

This rearrangement joins TRBV30 to TRBJ2-1, with D maybe TRBD2 (6 bases). V lost 3 bases, J lost 7 bases, and 19 bases lay in between. Germline CDR1 GTSNPN, CDR2 SVGIG (reference sequence). The CDR3 runs 15 residues. The CDR3 sequence: CAWSPPWRGQNEQFF. For the CDR3, the DNA is TGTGCCTGGAGCCCCCCTTGGAGGGGCCAAAATGAGCAGTTCTTC.

The chain combines TRBV7-9 with TRBJ2-1; D remains ambiguous. Per germline, CDR1 SEHNR and CDR2 FQNEAQ (reference sequence). The CDR3 spans 12 residues. The germline V and J ends were trimmed by 4 bases and 7 bases, with 8 bases remaining between them. The CDR3 loop is CASSYLMNEQFF. The CDR3, as DNA: TGTGCCAGCAGCTATCTAATGAATGAGCAGTTCTTC.

This chain connects TRBV4-1 to TRBJ2-5, with 10 bases fitting TRBD2. The J call may be faulty, since TRBJ2-7 better matches the DNA end. CDR1 MGHRA and CDR2 YSYEKL come from the germline V gene. The CDR3 has 14 amino acids. The CDR3 DNA follows: TGCGCCAGCAGCCGCACCGGGACTAGCGACGAGCAGTACTTC. Residues: CASSRTGTSDEQYF.

The J gene is TRBJ2-2, the V gene TRBV5-1, with TRBD2 matching 7 bases. CDR3 size: 16 residues. CDR1 and CDR2 (germline): SGHRS, YFSETQ. After removal of 0 bases from V and 1 base from J, the junction contained 3 bases not matched to a gene. CDR3 sequence reads: CASSLGVAGNTGELFF. In nucleotides, the CDR3 is TGCGCCAGCAGCTTGGGAGTAGCGGGGAACACCGGGGAGCTGTTTTTT.

The chain is built from TRBV4-1 and TRBJ2-7, with 9 positions matching TRBD2. The CDR3 extends over 15 amino acids. Germline lookup yields CDR1 MGHRA and CDR2 YSYEKL. Germline trimming cut 4 bases from V and 2 bases from J; bases unmatched to any gene: 6. The CDR3 loop is CASSREAGGPYEQYF. The CDR3 DNA reads as TGCGCCAGCAGCCGAGAAGCGGGGGGACCCTACGAGCAGTACTTC.

The genes are TRBV7-6 and TRBJ2-7; the match to TRBD2 covers 9 bases. The germline V gene encodes CDR1 SGHVS and CDR2 FNYEAQ. The CDR3 spans 18 residues. Losses at the gene ends were 1 base for V and 6 bases for J; bases not matched to a gene: 16. Here the CDR3 DNA reads TGTGCCAGCAGCTTAGGTTTTGGGCGGGGGGGCCGAATTTCCGAGCAGTACTTC. Its translation is CASSLGFGRGGRISEQYF.

The chain uses TRBV5-1 and TRBJ2-3; no clear D. Germline lookup yields CDR1 SGHRS and CDR2 YFSETQ. CDR3 length: 15 residues. The V and J ends lost 1 base and 1 base respectively, with 10 bases between them. This chain's CDR3 is CASSLNSGGTDTQYF. CDR3 bases: TGCGCCAGCAGCTTGAATTCGGGTGGCACAGATACGCAGTATTTT.

The CDR3 region is CASSVSGQGANYGYTF. CDR3 coding DNA: TGTGCCAGCAGTGTTTCGGGACAGGGGGCAAACTATGGCTACACCTTC. V usage is TRBV6-4 and J usage is TRBJ1-2; 12 bases line up with TRBD1. The CDR3 consists of 16 residues. Losses at the gene ends were 4 bases for V and 2 bases for J; bases not matched to a gene: 5. CDR1 is MRHNA and CDR2 is SNTAGT in the germline V gene.

The chain has TRBV7-2 and TRBJ1-2; tentatively, D is TRBD1 (6 bases). V lost 0 bases and J 2 bases, leaving 16 bases between the germline ends. The CDR3 consists of 17 residues. Germline assignment: CDR1 SGHTA and CDR2 FQGNSA. The CDR3 DNA sequence: TGTGCCAGCAGCTTAGCTAGATTACTGGACAGAAACTATGGCTACACCTTC. Encoded protein: CASSLARLLDRNYGYTF.

The J gene is TRBJ1-5, the V gene TRBV23-1; a possible D gene is TRBD1 (5 bases). TRBV23-1 is an open reading frame whose function is uncertain. V dropped 0 bases and J dropped 4 bases, with 16 bases sitting between them. The CDR3 consists of 17 residues. As DNA, the CDR3 is TGCGCCAGCAGTCAATCGGGGGGTTCCCTCATTAATCAGCCCCAGCATTTT. Translating gives CASSQSGGSLINQPQHF.

This chain connects TRBV2 to TRBJ1-1, with D maybe TRBD1 (6 bases). The CDR3 sequence is 13 residues long. Trimming cost V 7 bases and J 1 base, with 10 bases left between them. From germline, CDR1 is SNHLY and CDR2 FYNNEI. CDR3 coding DNA: TGTGCCAGCAACGGACAGACGAACACTGAAGCTTTCTTT. Encoded protein: CASNGQTNTEAFF.

V and J are TRBV6-1 and TRBJ1-2, with D tentatively TRBD1 (6 bases). Deletions cut 5 bases from V and 4 bases from J, with 11 bases between. Per germline, CDR1 MNHNS and CDR2 SASEGT. This CDR3 spans 13 amino acids. The CDR3 coding sequence is TGTGCCAGCAGTCAAACAGGGAGCTATGGCTACACCTTC. Translation: CASSQTGSYGYTF.